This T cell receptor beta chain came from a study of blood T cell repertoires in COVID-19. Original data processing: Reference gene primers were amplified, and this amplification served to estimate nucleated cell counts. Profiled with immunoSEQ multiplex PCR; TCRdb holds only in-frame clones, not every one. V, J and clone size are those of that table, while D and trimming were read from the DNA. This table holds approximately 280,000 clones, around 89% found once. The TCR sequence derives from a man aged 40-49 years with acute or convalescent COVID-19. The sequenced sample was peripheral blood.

The CDR3 DNA reads as TGTGCCAGCAGTGAAGGGTCGGCAGGGAAAAGCGAGCAGTTCTTC. Its translation is CASSEGSAGKSEQFF. The V call is TRBV6-1, the J call TRBJ2-1; D possibly corresponds to TRBD1 (5 bases). Germline V CDR1 and CDR2: MNHNS, SASEGT. CDR3 length equals 15 residues. Trimming stripped 1 base from V and 10 bases from J, with 17 bases between.